Below are 29 T cell receptor beta chains sequenced from a single sample in a study of T cell responses to AZD1222 COVID-19 vaccine. Clones were sequenced by immunoSEQ multiplex PCR, and TCRdb holds only the in-frame ones, with some missing. The repertoire has 120,000 or so clones, roughly nine tenths of them found once; the top ten carry roughly 4.2%. The sequences come from peripheral blood, collected on day 0 of AZD1222 vaccination. The receptors originated from an adult in good health.

The rearrangement joins TRBV5-1 to TRBJ2-3, with 11 bases fitting TRBD1. The CDR3 is made up of 14 amino acids. With 6 bases clipped from V and 4 bases from J, the junction kept 4 bases outside the gene matches. CDR1 and CDR2 from the germline V gene are SGHRS and YFSETQ. This CDR3 reads CASKDRGHSDTQYF. The CDR3 DNA reads as TGCGCCAGCAAGGACAGGGGGCATTCAGATACGCAGTATTTT.

J is TRBJ2-7 and V is TRBV28, with D possibly being TRBD1 or TRBD2 (6 bases each). This CDR3 spans 14 amino acids. Trimming removed 8 bases from V and 5 bases from J, with 19 bases in between. From germline, CDR1 is MDHEN and CDR2 SYDVKM. This chain's CDR3 is CASSTGAGNHEQYF. The CDR3, as DNA: TGTGCCAGCTCCACGGGGGCGGGAAACCACGAGCAGTACTTC.

The chain joins TRBV24-1 to TRBJ1-2; 10 bases align to TRBD1. Trimming took 3 bases from V and 8 from J; bases not matched to a gene: 5. The germline gives CDR1 KGHDR, CDR2 SFDVKD. CDR3 length equals 14 residues. CDR3 residues: CATSDIGQGGGYTF. CDR3 coding DNA: TGTGCCACCAGTGATATAGGACAGGGGGGCGGCTACACCTTC.

This sequence joins TRBV28 and TRBJ1-6; unclear D gene. This CDR3 has 14 amino acids. Germline CDR1 reads MDHEN; CDR2 reads SYDVKM. The V end was cut by 3 bases, the J end by 7 bases, with 10 bases between. CDR3 protein: CASSFPGANSPLHF. Here the CDR3 DNA reads TGTGCCAGCAGTTTTCCGGGAGCCAATTCACCCCTCCACTTT. Using reference TRBV28 and TRBJ1-6 for the parts outside the CDR3, the full variable domain is DVKVTQSSRYLVKRTGEKVFLECVQDMDHENMFWYRQDPGLGLRLIYFSYDVKMKEKGDIPEGYSVSREKKERFSLILESASTNQTSMYLCASSFPGANSPLHFGNGTRLTVT.

This chain uses TRBV19 with TRBJ2-7; D tentatively fits TRBD1 or TRBD2 (5 bases each). V was clipped by 3 bases and J by 1 base, with 16 bases between them. The CDR3 contains 16 residues. The germline V gene encodes CDR1 LNHDA and CDR2 SQIVND (reference sequence). Written as DNA, the CDR3 is TGTGCCAGTAGTATGGCCGGGGCAGGGATGTCCTACGAGCAGTACTTC. It specifies CASSMAGAGMSYEQYF. Based on the CDR3 plus reference TRBV19 and TRBJ2-7, the full variable domain is DGGITQSPKYLFRKEGQNVTLSCEQNLNHDAMYWYRQDPGQGLRLIYYSQIVNDFQKGDIAEGYSVSREKKESFPLTVTSAQKNPTAFYLCASSMAGAGMSYEQYFGPGTRLTVT.

CDR3 protein: CSVGPDSNQPQHF. The CDR3 coding sequence is TGCAGCGTTGGGCCCGATAGCAATCAGCCCCAGCATTTT. The chain carries TRBV29-1 and TRBJ1-5; D unresolved. The CDR3 contains 13 residues. The germline CDR1 and CDR2 sequences are SQVTM and ANQGSEA. V shed 4 bases and J shed 0 bases, with 7 bases lying between them.

The rearrangement links TRBV27 to TRBJ1-2; D uncertain. The CDR3 contains 13 residues. V dropped 3 bases and J dropped 0 bases, with 5 bases sitting between them. Germline CDR1 is MNHEY and CDR2 is SMNVEV (reference sequence). CDR3 region: CASSFNTNYGYTF. The CDR3 DNA sequence: TGTGCCAGCAGTTTTAACACTAACTATGGCTACACCTTC.

This clone was detected once. The V call is TRBV10-3, the J call TRBJ1-1; D remains ambiguous. Per germline, CDR1 ENHRY and CDR2 SYGVKD. V gave up 8 bases and J gave up 8 bases, with 18 bases separating them. This CDR3 comprises 13 residues. DNA of the CDR3: TGTGCCATCCTTACCGACGGACCCCCCGAAGCTTTCTTT. This sequence encodes CAILTDGPPEAFF.

The rearrangement joins TRBV2 to TRBJ1-5; TRBD1 might be the D (5 bases). This CDR3 spans 14 amino acids. The V end was cut by 6 bases, the J end by 0 bases, with 9 bases between. Germline V gene data show CDR1 as SNHLY and CDR2 as FYNNEI. The CDR3 reads CASRQTDSNQPQHF. The CDR3 DNA sequence: TGTGCCAGCAGGCAGACAGATAGCAATCAGCCCCAGCATTTT.

V is TRBV20-1 and J is TRBJ1-2; no reliable D call. V was cut by 6 bases and J by 2 bases, with 4 bases left in between. This CDR3 has 10 amino acids. From germline, CDR1 is DFQATT and CDR2 SNEGSKA (reference sequence). As DNA, the CDR3 is TGCAGTGCCTTCAACTATGGCTACACCTTC. Residues: CSAFNYGYTF.

The chain links TRBV5-1 to TRBJ2-5; D unclear. This CDR3 has 14 residues. The V and J ends lost 2 bases and 3 bases respectively, with 11 bases between them. Germline V gene sequence: CDR1 SGHRS, CDR2 YFSETQ. The CDR3 loop is CASSLGLVEETQYF. The CDR3 nucleotides read TGCGCCAGCAGCTTAGGGCTAGTAGAAGAGACCCAGTACTTC.

This chain links TRBV28 with TRBJ1-1; D is perhaps TRBD1 (5 bases). This CDR3 is built from 13 residues. CDR1 and CDR2 (germline): MDHEN, SYDVKM. The V end lost 5 bases, the J end lost 5 bases, and 12 bases lay between the germline ends. The CDR3 loop is CASSPPPGTEAFF. CDR3 in DNA: TGTGCCAGCAGTCCCCCCCCAGGGACTGAAGCTTTCTTT. Combining the CDR3 with reference TRBV28 and TRBJ1-1 gives the whole variable domain DVKVTQSSRYLVKRTGEKVFLECVQDMDHENMFWYRQDPGLGLRLIYFSYDVKMKEKGDIPEGYSVSREKKERFSLILESASTNQTSMYLCASSPPPGTEAFFGQGTRLTVV.

The chain is built from TRBV27 and TRBJ1-2, with D tentatively TRBD1 (5 bases). Germline CDR1 MNHEY, CDR2 SMNVEV (reference sequence). The CDR3 is 18 residues long. The V and J ends lost 5 bases and 5 bases respectively, with 27 bases between them. Here the CDR3 reads CASSPLRISDTTGYGYTF. CDR3 bases: TGTGCCAGCAGTCCTCTCCGTATCTCGGACACCACGGGGTATGGCTACACCTTC.

The table lists this clone with a count of one. The genes are TRBV11-2 and TRBJ1-6; D possibly corresponds to TRBD1 (5 bases). The V end was cut by 5 bases, the J end by 5 bases, with 13 bases between. The germline V gene has CDR1 SGHAT and CDR2 FQNNGV. The CDR3 runs 15 residues. CDR3 sequence (DNA): TGTGCCAGCAGCCCCGAAGGGGCAGATAATTCACCCCTCCACTTT. Protein product: CASSPEGADNSPLHF.

The CDR3 nucleotides are TGCGCCAGCAGCGTTGACGGTCGCCTAGAGACCCAGTACTTC. This sequence encodes CASSVDGRLETQYF. The V and J genes are TRBV5-1 and TRBJ2-5; D not certain. CDR3 length: 14 residues. Deletions cut 4 bases from V and 4 bases from J, with 14 bases between. Germline V gives CDR1 SGHRS, CDR2 YFSETQ.

The chain joins TRBV5-6 to TRBJ2-5; 9 positions match TRBD1. Unmatched junction bases numbered 6, after V lost 4 bases and J lost 5 bases. Germline loops: CDR1 SGHDT, CDR2 YYEEEE. This CDR3 is built from 14 residues. Written as DNA, the CDR3 is TGTGCCAGCAGCCTTACAGGGGGCAAGGAGACCCAGTACTTC. This codes for CASSLTGGKETQYF. The full variable domain, its missing parts supplied by reference TRBV5-6 and TRBJ2-5, is DAGVTQSPTHLIKTRGQQVTLRCSPKSGHDTVSWYQQALGQGPQFIFQYYEEEERQRGNFPDRFSGHQFPNYSSELNVNALLLGDSALYLCASSLTGGKETQYFGPGTRLLVL.

This sequence joins TRBV5-1 and TRBJ1-1; 9 bases map to TRBD1. The V segment lost 2 bases and the J segment 6 bases; nucleotides outside the gene matches: 5. The germline V gene encodes CDR1 SGHRS and CDR2 YFSETQ. The CDR3 is 14 residues long. CDR3: CASSLTDRGPEAFF. CDR3 in DNA: TGCGCCAGCAGCTTAACGGACAGGGGCCCTGAAGCTTTCTTT.

This chain joins TRBV5-4 and TRBJ2-5; D is uncertain. CDR1 is SGHNT and CDR2 is YYREEE in the germline V gene (reference sequence). The CDR3 covers 11 residues. The V gene lost 3 bases and the J gene lost 2 bases, with 2 bases spanning the gap. CDR3 nucleotides: TGTGCCAGCAGCTCTCAAGAGACCCAGTACTTC. Translated, it gives CASSSQETQYF.

V usage is TRBV19 and J usage is TRBJ1-4; tentatively, D is TRBD1 (6 bases). This CDR3 is 15 amino acids long. V gave up 6 bases and J gave up 13 bases, with 24 bases separating them. Germline loops: CDR1 LNHDA, CDR2 SQIVND (reference sequence). The CDR3 DNA reads as TGTGCCAGTAGCCGTATTCCCGGGACGGGGGCCTTACTGTTTTTT. It yields the protein CASSRIPGTGALLFF.

The chain links TRBV5-1 to TRBJ1-6; the match to TRBD1 covers 11 bases. Germline CDR1 SGHRS, CDR2 YFSETQ. The CDR3 is 15 amino acids. Unmatched junction bases numbered 7, after V lost 4 bases and J lost 10 bases. CDR3 loop: CASSPRTGGDSPLHF. The CDR3 DNA reads as TGCGCCAGCAGCCCACGGACAGGGGGCGACTCACCCCTCCACTTT.

The chain couples TRBV27 to TRBJ2-1, with D perhaps given as TRBD1 or TRBD2 (5 bases each). Trimming removed 3 bases from V and 4 bases from J, with 13 bases in between. The germline CDR1 and CDR2 sequences are MNHEY and SMNVEV (reference sequence). The length of the CDR3 is 15 residues. CDR3 loop: CASSFSRGTYNEQFF. DNA for the CDR3: TGTGCCAGCAGTTTTTCCCGGGGCACTTACAATGAGCAGTTCTTC.

This chain joins TRBV5-6 and TRBJ2-1; 7 bases align to TRBD1. Germline V gene sequence: CDR1 SGHDT, CDR2 YYEEEE. Germline trimming cut 4 bases from V and 7 bases from J; bases unmatched to any gene: 17. The CDR3 consists of 17 residues. Written as DNA, the CDR3 is TGTGCCAGCAGCGTAGGGGGCCCGCGGCTCCGTGGGAATGAGCAGTTCTTC. Translation: CASSVGGPRLRGNEQFF.

The chain uses TRBV6-1 and TRBJ2-3; 11 bases match TRBD2. Germline loops: CDR1 MNHNS, CDR2 SASEGT. The CDR3 has 17 amino acids. Germline trimming cut 2 bases from V and 5 bases from J; bases unmatched to any gene: 9. The CDR3 reads CASSEWRSGGAVDTQYF. The CDR3 bases are TGTGCCAGCAGTGAATGGCGTAGCGGGGGGGCCGTAGATACGCAGTATTTT.

This clone showed up just once. The gene calls are TRBV6-1 and TRBJ1-1; perhaps TRBD1 as D (6 bases). V lost 2 bases and J 4 bases, leaving 14 bases between the germline ends. Germline V gives CDR1 MNHNS, CDR2 SASEGT. The CDR3 is 15 amino acids. In nucleotides, the CDR3 is TGTGCCAGCAGTGAACCGGGGGCGCGGTCCACTGAAGCTTTCTTT. Translated, it gives CASSEPGARSTEAFF.

The gene calls are TRBV30 and TRBJ1-2; D is undetermined. The V end was cut by 5 bases, the J end by 8 bases, with 12 bases between. Germline V gene data show CDR1 as GTSNPN and CDR2 as SVGIG (reference sequence). The CDR3 loop spans 11 amino acids. As DNA, the CDR3 is TGTGCCTGGTCTTCCCCAGGCGGCTACACCTTC. Its protein product is CAWSSPGGYTF.

V and J are TRBV5-4 and TRBJ2-3, with a possible D match to TRBD2 (5 bases). The V end was cut by 0 bases, the J end by 4 bases, with 9 bases between. Germline CDR1 is SGHNT and CDR2 is YYREEE (reference sequence). The CDR3 is 14 amino acids. In DNA form, the CDR3 reads TGTGCCAGCAGCTTGGGCGGGCGGCCAGATACGCAGTATTTT. Amino acid sequence: CASSLGGRPDTQYF.

This rearrangement joins TRBV18 to TRBJ2-1, with 10 bases fitting TRBD2. The germline CDR1 and CDR2 sequences are KGHSH and LQKENI. The CDR3 sequence is 18 residues long. Trimming cost V 3 bases and J 5 bases; bases outside gene matches: 13. The CDR3 DNA reads as TGTGCCAGCTCACCGACCTCCGGGACTAGCGCCGCCAACAATGAGCAGTTCTTC. Protein: CASSPTSGTSAANNEQFF.

J is TRBJ1-1 and V is TRBV28, with D possibly TRBD1 on 5 matching bases. Trimming pared 1 base from V and 12 bases from J, leaving 15 bases between. CDR1 and CDR2 (germline): MDHEN, SYDVKM. The CDR3 sequence is 13 residues long. This CDR3 reads CASSLYRDRGTFF. The CDR3 DNA reads TGTGCCAGCAGTTTATACCGGGACCGTGGGACTTTCTTT.

The V call is TRBV28, the J call TRBJ2-3; 10 nucleotides line up with TRBD2. V trimming: 2 bases; J trimming: 2 bases; junction bases outside the gene matches: 4. Germline assignment: CDR1 MDHEN and CDR2 SYDVKM. This CDR3 has 16 amino acids. The CDR3 loop reads CASSLPSGRATDTQYF. For the CDR3, the DNA is TGTGCCAGCAGTTTACCCAGCGGGAGGGCCACAGATACGCAGTATTTT.